This is a list of T cell receptor beta chains from one sample in a study of blood T cell repertoires in COVID-19. Sequencing was performed with immunoSEQ multiplex PCR; in TCRdb, only in-frame clones are kept and a portion is missing. The table has about 190,000 clones, approximately 86% seen once. The material sequenced was peripheral blood. These receptors were taken from a man older than 75 with COVID-19, enrolled during active disease. Both conserved end residues are part of each CDR3. The D gene is left open where the match is weak. The size field is filled for only some rows; it gives once, few, many or a size class.

TRBV9	once	TRBJ1-1	NA	CASSPMAETEAFF	TGTGCCAGCAGCCCCATGGCGGAGACTGAAGCTTTCTTT
TRBV19	NA	TRBJ1-3	NA	CASSYRTAPGNTIYF	TGTGCCAGTAGTTACCGGACGGCCCCGGGGAACACCATATATTTT
TRBV25-1	once	TRBJ2-3	TRBD2	CASSSNLAGLTDTQYF	TGTGCCAGCAGCTCGAATCTAGCGGGGCTCACAGATACGCAGTATTTT
TRBV10-3	NA	TRBJ2-7	NA	CAISESTAGADEQYF	TGTGCCATCAGTGAGTCGACGGCAGGGGCCGACGAGCAGTACTTC
TRBV19	NA	TRBJ1-3	NA	CASRLRYSGNTIYF	TGTGCCAGTAGACTAAGGTACTCTGGAAACACCATATATTTT
TRBV19	once	TRBJ1-1	NA	CASSFLNTEAFF	TGTGCCAGTAGCTTTCTGAACACTGAAGCTTTCTTT
TRBV2	NA	TRBJ1-1	NA	CASSPGNTEAFF	TGTGCCAGCAGTCCAGGGAACACTGAAGCTTTCTTT
TRBV18	NA	TRBJ2-5	NA	CASSRDSRETQYF	TGTGCCAGCTCGCGGGACAGTCGAGAGACCCAGTACTTC
TRBV4-1	NA	TRBJ1-5	NA	CASSPDSYSNQPQHF	TGCGCCAGCAGCCCAGACTCGTATAGCAATCAGCCCCAGCATTTT
TRBV7-9	NA	TRBJ1-2	NA	CASSLGQESNYGYTF	TGTGCCAGCAGCTTAGGACAGGAATCTAACTATGGCTACACCTTC
TRBV6-1	NA	TRBJ2-5	TRBD2	CASSGLAGLIDGTQYF	TGTGCCAGCAGTGGACTAGCGGGGTTAATAGACGGGACCCAGTACTTC
TRBV7-9	NA	TRBJ2-5	TRBD1	CASRPIPGGGGETQYF	TGTGCCAGCAGACCGATTCCAGGGGGTGGGGGAGAGACCCAGTACTTC
TRBV19	NA	TRBJ1-1	NA	CASSKQQGSEAFF	TGTGCCAGTAGTAAGCAACAGGGATCTGAAGCTTTCTTT
TRBV5-1	NA	TRBJ2-5	NA	CASSLYGSRETQYF	TGCGCCAGCAGCTTGTACGGGAGCCGAGAGACCCAGTACTTC
TRBV2	NA	TRBJ2-3	NA	CASSTYTDTQYF	TGTGCCAGCAGTACCTACACAGATACGCAGTATTTT
TRBV3-1/TRBV3-2	once	TRBJ1-2	NA	CASSQEAGYTF	TGTGCCAGCAGCCAAGAAGCTGGCTACACCTTC
TRBV12-5	NA	TRBJ1-4	NA	CASGLAGAEKLFF	TGTGCTAGTGGTTTGGCAGGGGCTGAAAAACTGTTTTTT
TRBV5-8	many	TRBJ2-7	NA	CASSLAGSAGEQYF	TGTGCCAGCAGCTTGGCCGGAAGCGCCGGCGAGCAGTACTTC
TRBV4-1	NA	TRBJ1-6	NA	CASSQEVAGYNSPLHF	TGCGCCAGCAGCCAAGAAGTGGCGGGGTATAATTCACCCCTCCACTTT
TRBV27	NA	TRBJ1-1	TRBD1	CASSLFPGGKTEAFF	TGTGCCAGCAGTTTATTCCCAGGGGGGAAGACTGAAGCTTTCTTT
TRBV19	NA	TRBJ2-3	NA	CASSTRGTSTDTQYF	TGTGCCAGTAGTACTCGGGGAACTAGCACAGATACGCAGTATTTT
TRBV29-1	NA	TRBJ2-1	TRBD2	CSVTGTSGYNEQFF	TGCAGCGTTACTGGGACTAGCGGTTACAATGAGCAGTTCTTC
TRBV5-1	NA	TRBJ1-2	TRBD1	CASSRDSYGYTF	TGCGCCAGCAGCCGGGACAGTTATGGCTACACCTTC
TRBV6-1	once	TRBJ1-5	NA	CASSDSGGGNQPQHF	TGTGCCAGCAGTGATTCGGGGGGCGGCAATCAGCCCCAGCATTTT
TRBV2	NA	TRBJ1-1	NA	CARTGNRVNTEAFF	TGTGCCAGAACAGGGAATCGGGTGAACACTGAAGCTTTCTTT
TRBV11-3	NA	TRBJ1-3	NA	CASSMGLSSGNTIYF	TGTGCCAGCAGCATGGGACTCAGCTCTGGAAACACCATATATTTT
TRBV5-1	NA	TRBJ1-1	TRBD1	CASSVLTGAWNTEAFF	TGCGCCAGCAGCGTGCTGACAGGGGCGTGGAACACTGAAGCTTTCTTT
TRBV30	NA	TRBJ1-3	NA	CAWSGEVLCGNTIYF	TGTGCCTGGAGTGGGGAGGTTCTCTGTGGAAACACCATATATTTT
TRBV19	NA	TRBJ1-2	TRBD1	CASSPGQVLVYGYTF	TGTGCCAGTAGTCCAGGACAGGTTTTAGTCTATGGCTACACCTTC
TRBV6-5	once	TRBJ1-4	TRBD1	CASSLARDRANEKLFF	TGTGCCAGCAGTTTAGCCCGGGACAGGGCTAATGAAAAACTGTTTTTT
TRBV6-1	NA	TRBJ2-1	TRBD1	CASSPPGTGRNEQFF	TGTGCCAGCAGTCCTCCAGGGACAGGGAGGAATGAGCAGTTCTTC
TRBV27	NA	TRBJ2-1	NA	CASSLRGGTATYNEQFF	TGTGCCAGCAGTTTAAGGGGCGGGACCGCGACCTACAATGAGCAGTTCTTC
TRBV28	NA	TRBJ1-6	TRBD1	CASSPTGLRNSPLHF	TGTGCCAGCAGTCCGACAGGGTTAAGAAATTCACCCCTCCACTTT
TRBV6-5	NA	TRBJ1-1	NA	CASSPWRGTEAFF	TGTGCCAGCAGTCCCTGGCGCGGCACTGAAGCTTTCTTT
TRBV7-3	NA	TRBJ1-3	TRBD1	CASSAGQGKSSGNTIYF	TGTGCCAGCAGCGCGGGACAGGGGAAGAGCTCTGGAAACACCATATATTTT
TRBV2	NA	TRBJ1-5	NA	CASSEWGVGNQPQHF	TGTGCCAGCAGTGAATGGGGGGTAGGCAATCAGCCCCAGCATTTT
TRBV3-1/TRBV3-2	NA	TRBJ1-2	TRBD1	CASSQDLRGNGYTF	TGTGCCAGCAGCCAAGATCTCAGGGGGAACGGCTACACCTTC
TRBV7-9	NA	TRBJ1-3	NA	CASSSFTGNTIYF	TGTGCCAGCAGCTCCTTTACTGGAAACACCATATATTTT
TRBV7-2	NA	TRBJ1-2	NA	CASSLDPGNYGYTF	TGTGCCAGCAGCTTAGACCCGGGGAACTATGGCTACACCTTC
TRBV7-9	NA	TRBJ1-2	NA	CASSSGVGGYTF	TGTGCCAGCAGCTCGGGGGTAGGGGGCTACACCTTC
TRBV28	few	TRBJ1-2	NA	CASSFVGFSDRSYGYTF	TGTGCCAGCAGTTTTGTCGGGTTTTCGGACAGAAGCTATGGCTACACCTTC
TRBV18	NA	TRBJ2-3	NA	CASSPSGTNTQYF	TGTGCCAGCTCACCGTCAGGAACAAATACGCAGTATTTT
TRBV18	NA	TRBJ2-1	NA	CASSPPGGSNEQFF	TGTGCCAGCTCACCACCGGGGGGTTCGAATGAGCAGTTCTTC
TRBV6-1	NA	TRBJ1-2	NA	CASSEGGQIYGYTF	TGTGCCAGCAGTGAAGGCGGACAGATCTATGGCTACACCTTC
TRBV12-3/TRBV12-4	few	TRBJ1-1	NA	CASSLVPDTEAFF	TGTGCCAGCAGTTTGGTACCAGACACTGAAGCTTTCTTT
TRBV5-1	NA	TRBJ1-5	NA	CASSREGEQPQHF	TGCGCCAGCAGCCGAGAGGGCGAACAGCCCCAGCATTTT
TRBV4-1	NA	TRBJ2-7	TRBD2	CASSQGLAGPYEQYF	TGCGCCAGCAGCCAAGGGCTAGCGGGTCCCTACGAGCAGTACTTC
TRBV18	NA	TRBJ2-7	NA	CASSPIAWVPYEQYF	TGTGCCAGCTCACCCATAGCGTGGGTCCCCTACGAGCAGTACTTC
TRBV14	NA	TRBJ1-1	NA	CASERPVNTEAFF	TGTGCCAGCGAGCGGCCAGTGAACACTGAAGCTTTCTTT
TRBV12-3/TRBV12-4	once	TRBJ2-7	TRBD2	CASRRGSSYEQYF	TGTGCCAGCAGGCGGGGGAGCTCCTACGAGCAGTACTTC
TRBV9	once	TRBJ1-5	NA	CASGREQPQHF	TGTGCCAGCGGTCGGGAACAGCCCCAGCATTTT
TRBV19	NA	TRBJ1-4	NA	CASNRVDEKLFF	TGTGCCAGTAACAGGGTAGATGAAAAACTGTTTTTT
TRBV19	NA	TRBJ1-2	NA	CASSPSGTGDGYTF	TGTGCCAGTAGTCCCAGTGGGACGGGGGATGGCTACACCTTC
TRBV5-6	NA	TRBJ1-5	TRBD1	CASTMTGGNQPQHF	TGTGCCAGCACCATGACAGGGGGCAATCAGCCCCAGCATTTT
TRBV7-9	NA	TRBJ1-2	NA	CAGGRAPNYGYTF	TGTGCCGGGGGCAGGGCGCCTAACTATGGCTACACCTTC